These 7 T cell receptor beta chains originate from one sample sequenced in a study of control samples from healthy donors and cancer patients. The protocol was immunoSEQ multiplex PCR, while the TCRdb copy is restricted to in-frame clones and leaves out a portion. Among approximately 87,000 clones, under 95% were seen once, and the ten largest hold 0.95% to 1.5%. The sample taken for sequencing was PBMCs. These receptors came from a middle-aged woman with lung cancer.

V gene TRBV24-1 combines with J gene TRBJ2-3; D is unclear. V was pared by 4 bases and J by 3 bases, with 7 bases between. Germline CDR1 is KGHDR and CDR2 is SFDVKD. There are 13 residues in the CDR3. The DNA for the CDR3 is TGTGCCACCAGTGAGTTAGTGACAGATACGCAGTATTTT. Protein: CATSELVTDTQYF.

This clone was detected only once. V gene TRBV5-1 combines with J gene TRBJ2-1; a possible D gene is TRBD1 (5 bases). The V gene lost 0 bases and the J gene lost 3 bases, with 10 bases spanning the gap. The CDR3 extends over 15 amino acids. Germline values: CDR1 SGHRS, CDR2 YFSETQ. The CDR3, as DNA: TGCGCCAGCAGCTTGGGTCAGGGCCGCTACAATGAGCAGTTCTTC. This sequence encodes CASSLGQGRYNEQFF.

This clone appeared a single time. This rearrangement joins TRBV7-2 to TRBJ1-5; no firm D call. CDR3 length: 15 residues. Germline CDR1 and CDR2: SGHTA and FQGNSA. V lost 1 base, J lost 0 bases, and 7 bases lay in between. The chain's CDR3 is CASSLVDDSNQPQHF. In DNA, the CDR3 is TGTGCCAGCAGCTTAGTGGACGATAGCAATCAGCCCCAGCATTTT. The complete variable domain, with remaining parts taken from reference TRBV7-2 and TRBJ1-5, reads GAGVSQSPSNKVTEKGKDVELRCDPISGHTALYWYRQSLGQGLEFLIYFQGNSAPDKSGLPSDRFSAERTGGSVSTLTIQRTQQEDSAVYLCASSLVDDSNQPQHFGDGTRLSIL.

The chain recombines TRBV19 with TRBJ1-1; 7 nucleotides line up with TRBD1. The CDR3 loop spans 17 amino acids. Unmatched junction bases numbered 13, after V lost 6 bases and J lost 0 bases. CDR1 and CDR2 (germline): LNHDA, SQIVND (reference sequence). This CDR3 is CASRRRPAGGVNTEAFF. CDR3 sequence (DNA): TGTGCCAGTAGACGTCGCCCAGCAGGGGGAGTGAACACTGAAGCTTTCTTT.

The rearrangement joins TRBV5-8 to TRBJ1-2; D is unresolved. The CDR3 runs 17 residues. The germline gives CDR1 SGHTS, CDR2 YDEGEE. V was trimmed by 3 bases and J by 1 base, leaving 19 bases between them. The CDR3 here is CASSYWGAAEINYGYTF. The CDR3 region has the DNA TGTGCCAGCAGCTACTGGGGTGCGGCTGAAATTAACTATGGCTACACCTTC. The complete variable domain, with remaining parts taken from reference TRBV5-8 and TRBJ1-2, reads EAGVTQSPTHLIKTRGQQATLRCSPISGHTSVYWYQQALGLGLQFLLWYDEGEERNRGNFPPRFSGRQFPNYSSELNVNALELEDSALYLCASSYWGAAEINYGYTFGSGTRLTVV.

The V and J genes are TRBV4-1 and TRBJ2-5, with 9 nucleotides matching TRBD2. Trimming cost V 2 bases and J 0 bases; bases outside gene matches: 7. The CDR3 is made up of 17 amino acids. Per the germline V gene, CDR1 is MGHRA and CDR2 is YSYEKL. CDR3: CASSQRLAGMYQETQYF. The DNA of the CDR3 is TGCGCCAGCAGCCAACGTCTAGCGGGGATGTACCAAGAGACCCAGTACTTC.

CDR3 nucleotide sequence: TGTGCCAGCAGCACCATAACGGGACTAGCGGGGGGAACGAACACCGGGGAGCTGTTTTTT. It yields the protein CASSTITGLAGGTNTGELFF. This rearrangement joins TRBV5-4 to TRBJ2-2; TRBD2 aligns across 15 bases. J lost 0 bases, V lost 4 bases, and 10 bases had no gene match. The CDR3 contains 20 residues. Germline V lookup: CDR1 SGHNT, CDR2 YYREEE (reference sequence).